Listed below are T cell receptor beta chains from one sample, sequenced in a study of blood T cell repertoires in COVID-19. TCRdb keeps only in-frame clones here, not all; method: immunoSEQ multiplex PCR. This sample carries about 20,000 clones, approximately 90% of them seen once, and the ten largest clones take roughly 3.5%. The material sequenced was peripheral blood. Receptor source: a man over 45 with active COVID-19. CDR3s include the opening cysteine and the closing phenylalanine or tryptophan. The listing skips clone size in some rows; elsewhere it reads once, few, many or a size class.

V gene: TRBV2
clone size: .
J gene: TRBJ2-7
CDR3 protein: CASRPQGDSYEQYF

V gene: TRBV4-1
clone size: .
J gene: TRBJ2-1
CDR3 protein: CASSQPQRPNEQFF

V gene: TRBV21-1
clone size: .
J gene: TRBJ2-7
CDR3 protein: CASSGPGEEYEQYF

V gene: TRBV6-6
clone size: .
J gene: TRBJ1-1
CDR3 protein: CASSQDRVDTEAFF

V gene: TRBV2
clone size: .
J gene: TRBJ2-7
CDR3 protein: CASSGDSYEQYF

V gene: TRBV4-1
clone size: .
J gene: TRBJ2-3
CDR3 protein: CASSQAVGTGVSTDTQYF

V gene: TRBV2
clone size: .
J gene: TRBJ2-7
CDR3 protein: CASISTTDREPDYEQYF

V gene: TRBV29-1
clone size: .
J gene: TRBJ1-1
CDR3 protein: CSVEGTVNTEAFF

V gene: TRBV7-2
clone size: once
J gene: TRBJ2-3
CDR3 protein: CASSLGPGQGVDTQYF

V gene: TRBV11-3
clone size: once
J gene: TRBJ1-4
CDR3 protein: CASSRGLGADEKLFF

V gene: TRBV4-1
clone size: .
J gene: TRBJ2-2
CDR3 protein: CASSARTATTGELFF

V gene: TRBV12-3/TRBV12-4
clone size: .
J gene: TRBJ2-5
CDR3 protein: CASTIQETQYF

V gene: TRBV7-8
clone size: few
J gene: TRBJ1-3
CDR3 protein: CASSLVSQGGNTIYF

V gene: TRBV2
clone size: .
J gene: TRBJ2-7
CDR3 protein: CASSAIGQGYYEQYF

V gene: TRBV7-2
clone size: .
J gene: TRBJ2-7
CDR3 protein: CASSLAGTESYEQYF

V gene: TRBV27
clone size: .
J gene: TRBJ1-1
CDR3 protein: CASKQWGDRNTEAFF

V gene: TRBV10-3
clone size: .
J gene: TRBJ2-7
CDR3 protein: CAISESFGGVAYEQYF

V gene: TRBV12-3/TRBV12-4
clone size: .
J gene: TRBJ2-1
CDR3 protein: CASSLLSREQFF

V gene: TRBV12-3/TRBV12-4
clone size: .
J gene: TRBJ2-1
CDR3 protein: CASRDRFNEQFF

V gene: TRBV9
clone size: .
J gene: TRBJ2-3
CDR3 protein: CASSVTGTSTDTQYF

V gene: TRBV5-6
clone size: once
J gene: TRBJ1-6
CDR3 protein: CASSTLDRVNSPLHF

V gene: TRBV19
clone size: .
J gene: TRBJ1-5
CDR3 protein: CASSIRGPGDRPQHF

V gene: TRBV6-1
clone size: .
J gene: TRBJ2-7
CDR3 protein: CASSEGDTTSGF

V gene: TRBV7-2
clone size: .
J gene: TRBJ1-3
CDR3 protein: CASSYYGSSGNTIYF

V gene: TRBV7-2
clone size: .
J gene: TRBJ2-5
CDR3 protein: CASSSSGRETQYF

V gene: TRBV20-1
clone size: .
J gene: TRBJ2-7
CDR3 protein: CSASGRGRYEQYF

V gene: TRBV7-9
clone size: few
J gene: TRBJ2-2
CDR3 protein: CASSLQGASGELFF

V gene: TRBV21-1
clone size: once
J gene: TRBJ1-6
CDR3 protein: CASSKGASSYNSPLHF

V gene: TRBV5-1
clone size: .
J gene: TRBJ2-5
CDR3 protein: CASSTRYRETQYF

V gene: TRBV18
clone size: .
J gene: TRBJ1-1
CDR3 protein: CASSPVPVGENTEAFF

V gene: TRBV7-9
clone size: .
J gene: TRBJ2-7
CDR3 protein: CASSLGRNYEQYF

V gene: TRBV9
clone size: .
J gene: TRBJ2-3
CDR3 protein: CASSPRDYSTDTQYF

V gene: TRBV7-2
clone size: .
J gene: TRBJ1-1
CDR3 protein: CASSLERTGSGTEAFF

V gene: TRBV4-1
clone size: .
J gene: TRBJ2-3
CDR3 protein: CASRLTGGGTDTQYF

V gene: TRBV5-1
clone size: .
J gene: TRBJ1-6
CDR3 protein: CASSRGGEDANNSPLHF

V gene: TRBV20-1
clone size: .
J gene: TRBJ1-1
CDR3 protein: CSASSRGGTEAFF

V gene: TRBV12-5
clone size: .
J gene: TRBJ1-1
CDR3 protein: CASGLEGAYEAFF

V gene: TRBV12-3/TRBV12-4
clone size: .
J gene: TRBJ1-1
CDR3 protein: CAAARSTEAFF

V gene: TRBV18
clone size: once
J gene: TRBJ1-2
CDR3 protein: CASSLGQGVYGYTF

V gene: TRBV18
clone size: .
J gene: TRBJ1-5
CDR3 protein: CASSPGQGDNQPQHF